Listed below are T cell receptor beta chains from one sample, sequenced in a study of control samples from healthy donors and cancer patients. The table came from immunoSEQ multiplex PCR; TCRdb's copy has only in-frame clones and leaves some out. The sample lists roughly 51,000 clones, roughly 89% occurring once. The specimen was PBMCs. These receptors were taken from a man aged 40-49 years with colorectal cancer. Both conserved end residues are part of each CDR3. Each record gives: clone size, J gene, V gene, D gene, CDR3 DNA, CDR3 protein. The D gene is left open where the match is weak. Clone size is shown for a subset of rows, as once, few, many or a class of expanded clone.

.,TRBJ2-1,TRBV27,TRBD1,TGTGCCAGCAGTTCTTGGACAGGGAGGTCAACCCGTCTGATCTTC,CASSSWTGRSTRLIF
.,TRBJ2-1,TRBV6-2/TRBV6-3,TRBD1,TGTGCCAGCAGTTACGCGGGGTACAGGGGGAATGAGCAGTTCTTC,CASSYAGYRGNEQFF
.,TRBJ2-5,TRBV27,.,TGTGCCAGCAGTTCCTTAGGAGGGGAGACCCAGTACTTC,CASSSLGGETQYF
.,TRBJ2-7,TRBV6-2/TRBV6-3,.,TGTGCCAGCAGTAGGGACACCTACTACGAGCAGTACTTC,CASSRDTYYEQYF
.,TRBJ2-6,TRBV27,TRBD1,TGTGCCAGCAGTTTAGGACAGGGGGTTTCTGGGGCCAACGTCCTGACTTTC,CASSLGQGVSGANVLTF
.,TRBJ1-6,TRBV25-1,.,TGTGCCAGCAGTGAAATGGGGAATTCACCCCTCCACTTT,CASSEMGNSPLHF
.,TRBJ2-3,TRBV7-9,.,TGTGCCAGCAGCTTACCGTCTAGCACAGATACGCAGTATTTT,CASSLPSSTDTQYF
.,TRBJ1-2,TRBV28,.,TGTGCCAGCAGTTCTCTCCTTTATAAGCCCTATGGCTACACCTTC,CASSSLLYKPYGYTF
.,TRBJ1-5,TRBV7-2,.,TGTGCCAGCAGTCAGGGACAAACCAATCAGCCCCAGCATTTT,CASSQGQTNQPQHF
.,TRBJ2-3,TRBV19,TRBD1,TGTGCCAGTAGTATTGACAGGGAAGATACGCAGTATTTT,CASSIDREDTQYF
.,TRBJ2-3,TRBV7-3,TRBD2,TGTGCCAGCAGTATGGGACTAGCGTTAACAGATACGCAGTATTTT,CASSMGLALTDTQYF
.,TRBJ1-5,TRBV6-4,.,TGTGCCAGCAGTGACCGCAATCAGCCCCAGCATTTT,CASSDRNQPQHF
.,TRBJ1-6,TRBV12-3/TRBV12-4,.,TGTGCCAGCAGTTTGGGGACACCCCTCCACTTT,CASSLGTPLHF
.,TRBJ1-2,TRBV30,.,TGTGCCTGGGGACAGTCCATAGGCATCGGAGGCTACACCTTC,CAWGQSIGIGGYTF
.,TRBJ2-4,TRBV27,.,TGTGCCAGCAGTAGGACGCATGGAGGCATTCAGTACTTC,CASSRTHGGIQYF
.,TRBJ2-7,TRBV6-2/TRBV6-3,.,TGTGCCAGCAGTTACTCCGGAAGCCGCGCCTACGAGCAGTACTTC,CASSYSGSRAYEQYF
.,TRBJ2-2,TRBV19,TRBD1,TGTGCCAGTAGCCCGTTATGGGCACAGGGGGCCGGCGGGGAGCTGTTTTTT,CASSPLWAQGAGGELFF
.,TRBJ2-5,TRBV9,TRBD2,TGTGCCAGCAGCGTAGCGGGGGGTAGGGAAGAGACCCAGTACTTC,CASSVAGGREETQYF
.,TRBJ1-5,TRBV2,.,TGTGCCAGCAGAAGAACAGGGATCGATCAGCCCCAGCATTTT,CASRRTGIDQPQHF
.,TRBJ2-3,TRBV6-1,TRBD1,TGTGCCAGCAGTGGACAGGGGGCTGGCGCTTTTCCGCAGTATTTT,CASSGQGAGAFPQYF
.,TRBJ2-6,TRBV9,.,TGTGCCAGCACCCAGACGAGCGACTCTGGGGCCAACGTCCTGACTTTC,CASTQTSDSGANVLTF
.,TRBJ2-7,TRBV10-1,.,TGCGCCAGCAGTTCCACAGGTTCCTACGAGCAGTACTTC,CASSSTGSYEQYF
.,TRBJ2-5,TRBV3-1/TRBV3-2,TRBD2,TGTGCCAGCAGCTCCCGCGGGGGTGGGGAGACCCAGTACTTC,CASSSRGGGETQYF
.,TRBJ2-3,TRBV29-1,.,TGCAGCGTCGAAGGACAAAGCACAGATACGCAGTATTTT,CSVEGQSTDTQYF
once,TRBJ2-1,TRBV5-1,.,TGCGCCAGCAGTCTCTCCTACAATGAGCAGTTCTTC,CASSLSYNEQFF
once,TRBJ2-2,TRBV10-2,.,TGCGCCAGCAGTGAGTCGGCAGGCGTTGGCGGGGAGCTGTTTTTT,CASSESAGVGGELFF
.,TRBJ1-4,TRBV6-5,.,TGTGCCAGTCGTCTCTCCCCAACTAATGAAAAACTGTTTTTT,CASRLSPTNEKLFF
once,TRBJ1-2,TRBV28,TRBD1,TGTGCCAGCAGGCCACCGCAGGGGGCACATGGCTACACCTTC,CASRPPQGAHGYTF
.,TRBJ1-1,TRBV3-1/TRBV3-2,TRBD1,TGTGCCAGCAGCTTAGGACAGGGGAGAAGCAGATTT,CASSLGQGRSRF
.,TRBJ2-1,TRBV2,TRBD2,TGTGCCAGCAGTGTAGCGGGAGAGAGGTCCTACAATGAGCAGTTCTTC,CASSVAGERSYNEQFF
.,TRBJ2-3,TRBV11-2,.,TGTGCCAGCAGCACGCGACTCCGACGGGGCACAGATACGCAGTATTTT,CASSTRLRRGTDTQYF
.,TRBJ1-1,TRBV3-1/TRBV3-2,TRBD1,TGTGCCAGCAGCGTCAGGGGGCAAACTGAAGCTTTCTTT,CASSVRGQTEAFF
.,TRBJ1-2,TRBV6-5,.,TGTGCCAGCAGTTACTCGCCGGGGACCGGCTACACCTTC,CASSYSPGTGYTF
medium-sized,TRBJ2-1,TRBV6-1,.,TGTGCCAGCAGTGACATGCCCTTCGGACGAAGCTCCTACAATGAGCAGTTCTTC,CASSDMPFGRSSYNEQFF
.,TRBJ1-1,TRBV4-1,.,TGCGCCAGCAGCCATAGGACAGACAACACTGAAGCTTTCTTT,CASSHRTDNTEAFF
.,TRBJ1-2,TRBV3-1/TRBV3-2,TRBD1,TGTGCCAGCAGCCAAGGGAGGACAGGGATGAATGGCTACACCTTC,CASSQGRTGMNGYTF
.,TRBJ1-3,TRBV3-1/TRBV3-2,TRBD1,TGTGCCAGCAGCGAGGGACAGTTCCTCTCTGGAAACACCATATATTTT,CASSEGQFLSGNTIYF
.,TRBJ1-3,TRBV19,.,TGTGCCAGTAGTCCTTGGTCTGGAAACACCATATATTTT,CASSPWSGNTIYF
few,TRBJ2-3,TRBV3-1/TRBV3-2,TRBD2,TGTGCCAGCAGCCAATTTGGAGGAGGACTAGCGGGGTCTGATACGCAGTATTTT,CASSQFGGGLAGSDTQYF
.,TRBJ1-1,TRBV6-2/TRBV6-3,.,TGTGCCAGCAGTCCATTCGGTCGGGGGGGCACTGAAGCTTTCTTT,CASSPFGRGGTEAFF
.,TRBJ2-3,TRBV5-1,.,TGCGCCAGCAGCTTGGCCGTAATAACTTCTAGCACAGATACGCAGTATTTT,CASSLAVITSSTDTQYF
.,TRBJ1-2,TRBV19,.,TGTGCCAGTAGTAGTCCTCCGGGGGCTCTTCAAGGCTACACCTTC,CASSSPPGALQGYTF
.,TRBJ2-1,TRBV5-1,TRBD1,TGCGCCAGCAGCTGGGGACAGGGTAAGTACAATGAGCAGTTCTTC,CASSWGQGKYNEQFF
once,TRBJ1-1,TRBV14,.,TGTGCCAACCCCACCGCCGCGAACACTGAAGCTTTCTTT,CANPTAANTEAFF
.,TRBJ1-6,TRBV19,TRBD1,TGTGCCAGTAGTTCTCTCAGGGGGAATTCACCCCTCCACTTT,CASSSLRGNSPLHF
.,TRBJ1-5,TRBV4-1,.,TGCGCCAGCAGCCAAGATCGCTTAGGAACAGGTAATCAGCCCCAGCATTTT,CASSQDRLGTGNQPQHF
few,TRBJ2-3,TRBV28,.,TGTGCCAGCAGTTTCAACACAGGGTTCCTTGATACGCAGTATTTT,CASSFNTGFLDTQYF
few,TRBJ1-1,TRBV4-1,TRBD1,TGCGCCAGCAGCCAGTGGACAGGGGGCACTGAAGCTTTCTTT,CASSQWTGGTEAFF
once,TRBJ2-4,TRBV5-1,TRBD2,TGCGCCAGCAGCTTGGGGACTAGCGGGAATTGGGGTAACATTCAGTACTTC,CASSLGTSGNWGNIQYF
.,TRBJ2-7,TRBV27,TRBD1,TGTGCCAGCAGTTTAGGTATGGGACAGCTGTTCGAGCAGTACTTC,CASSLGMGQLFEQYF
.,TRBJ2-3,TRBV7-8,.,TGTGCCAGCAGCCTCCCAGGCCCCACAGATACGCAGTATTTT,CASSLPGPTDTQYF